This T cell receptor (beta chain) was recovered during a study of shared clonotypes between healthy human individuals. As for the study in general: The study used three CD4 naive, three CD4 memory, two CD8 naive and one CD8 memory plate per donor.

Profiled with immunoSEQ multiplex PCR; TCRdb holds only in-frame clones, not every one. The table shows around 1.9 million clones, with roughly 95% occurring only once. Cells designated naive CD8 were CD45RO-negative and were positively selected for CCR7, with terminally differentiated effector memory CD45RA+ cells excluded. General study results and limits: Depth was large, yet rarefaction showed that sorted-subset sequencing was incomplete. Clonotype sharing across several donors was observed for around 5% of naive CD4 clonotypes.

On this clone: Its specificity is not known.

Trimming removed 5 bases from V and 2 bases from J, with 15 bases in between. This CDR3 is built from 16 residues. From germline, CDR1 is SGHVS and CDR2 FNYEAQ. The gene calls are TRBV7-6 and TRBJ2-2; unclear D gene. What was sequenced was naive CD8+ T cells from PBMCs. This sequence originates from a man younger than 35 in good health. Some clones in this sample may be carry-over from other donors' samples. This CDR3 reads CASSQTVRKNTGELFF. CDR3 DNA: TGTGCCAGCAGCCAAACGGTGCGAAAAAACACCGGGGAGCTGTTTTTT.